Sequencing of this T cell receptor beta chain was carried out in a study of OX40 agonist ivuxolimab in advanced cancers. Across the whole study: A male proportion of around 86% was recorded, with mean age approximately 64 years and range about 23 to 90.

Sequencing used immunoSEQ multiplex PCR; TCRdb keeps in-frame clones, though not all of them. Among 60,000 to 65,000 clones listed, 80% to 90% were seen once. Germline V gives CDR1 LNHDA, CDR2 SQIVND (reference sequence). With V trimmed by 8 bases and J by 0 bases, 6 bases remained unmatched. The CDR3 is made up of 16 amino acids. The input for sequencing was CD4+ or CD8+ T cells sorted from blood, taken in a trial of the OX40 agonist ivuxolimab. This clonotype was sampled from an adult with an advanced solid tumor such as melanoma, head and neck, liver or kidney cancer. This chain connects TRBV19 to TRBJ1-5; 11 bases match TRBD1. The CDR3 protein is CASLDRGLVSNQPQHF. The CDR3, as DNA: TGTGCCAGTCTGGACAGGGGGCTAGTTAGCAATCAGCCCCAGCATTTT.